This T cell receptor (beta chain) emerged from a study of beta chain features in type 1 diabetes. Every bit of the isolated RNA underwent reverse transcription, so sequencing read expressed TCRB transcripts. Sequencing was performed with immunoSEQ multiplex PCR; in TCRdb, only in-frame clones are kept and a portion is missing. Of hundreds of thousands of clones in the sample, 11% to 15% were seen once. In the case of this clone: Its specificity is not known.

Sampling consisted of one heparinised blood draw per donor, averaging around 100 mL. Study-wide results and caveats: Shortening of TCRB CDR3s, moderate but significant, appeared in all four CD4+ subsets of Type 1 diabetes patients. Amplification by PCR could prefer shorter templates, with the same effect in patients and controls. A pattern of fewer insertions and more deletions at VDJ junctions was seen in type 1 diabetes patients.

The CDR3 has 12 amino acids. V lost 5 bases and J lost 4, with 7 bases in between. Germline CDR1 KGHSH, CDR2 LQKENI. The V call is TRBV18, the J call TRBJ2-3, with D hard to call. The source is a young man with type 1 diabetes. Sequencing input: naive CD4+ T cells from blood. CDR3 DNA: TGTGCCAGCTCAACGCTGGCAGATACGCAGTATTTT. Amino acids: CASSTLADTQYF.